These 13 T cell receptor beta chains were all obtained from the same sample, sequenced in a study of T-cell memory formation after mild COVID-19 (dated by TCRdb to the early 2020s). The library relied on 5' RACE. Sequencing was performed on an Illumina NovaSeq 6000. Starting from the raw public reads, TCRdb applied fastp trimming at Q25, assembled clones with MiXCR and retained in-frame beta chains. Each entry merges the rows of one CDR3 protein and shows their most common DNA and genes. This sample lists about 340,000 distinct CDR3 sequences; 13% were detected once. The top ten constitute about a fifth of the sample. Material for sequencing was PBMCs or a T cell subset sorted from them (not recorded which). The receptor source for this set is a man aged 18 to 30 who had mild COVID-19 (a few samples of this study predate the infection). The sample titles of this study are shuffled in the database, so cell type and time point are left out; the donor was told from shared clones.

A few counts support this clonotype. The rearrangement joins TRBV10-3 to TRBJ1-5; 11 bases match TRBD1. Germline V CDR1 and CDR2: ENHRY, SYGVKD. The CDR3 has 16 amino acids. Trimming at V came to 5 bases and at J to 7 bases, leaving 10 bases not matched to a gene. CDR3 DNA sequence: TGTGCCATCAGTACCGGGACAGGGGGAGTCCGACAGCCCCAGCATTTT. It is translated as CAISTGTGGVRQPQHF.

This clonotype has more than one count but fewer than ten. The V call is TRBV18, the J call TRBJ1-1; tentative D call: TRBD1 (5 bases). The CDR3 totals 18 residues. The germline V gene encodes CDR1 KGHSH and CDR2 LQKENI. V shed 4 bases and J shed 1 base, with 22 bases lying between them. CDR3 region: CASSLTPVIGAPNTEAFF. The DNA of the CDR3 is TGTGCCAGCTCACTTACCCCCGTGATCGGGGCGCCGAACACTGAAGCTTTCTTT. The full variable domain, with the rest looked up from reference TRBV18 and TRBJ1-1, is NAGVMQNPRHLVRRRGQEARLRCSPMKGHSHVYWYRQLPEEGLKFMVYLQKENIIDESGMPKERFSAEFPKEGPSILRIQQVVRGDSAAYFCASSLTPVIGAPNTEAFFGQGTRLTVV.

This clonotype was seen a handful of times. The genes are TRBV6-5 and TRBJ1-5; the D gene is possibly TRBD1 (5 bases). Germline values: CDR1 MNHEY, CDR2 SVGAGI. The CDR3 totals 15 residues. Trimming removed 5 bases at V and 1 base at J, with 12 bases between. The CDR3 sequence is CASSPQAGSNQPQHF. In nucleotides, the CDR3 is TGTGCCAGCAGTCCACAGGCCGGGAGCAATCAGCCCCAGCATTTT.

This clonotype was seen a handful of times. This chain joins TRBV12-3 or TRBV12-4 and TRBJ1-2, with 8 positions matching TRBD1. The CDR3 length is 13 residues. With 8 bases clipped from V and 8 bases from J, the junction kept 10 bases outside the gene matches. CDR3 DNA: TGTGCCAGCGGACACAGGGGGATCGGCGGCTACACCTTC. Residues: CASGHRGIGGYTF.

This clonotype was found a few times. This chain links TRBV6-2 or TRBV6-3 with TRBJ1-1; 8 bases map to TRBD1. Trimming took 2 bases from V and 11 from J; bases not matched to a gene: 13. The germline gives CDR1 MNHEY, CDR2 SVGEGT. The CDR3 runs to 15 residues. The CDR3 DNA follows: TGTGCCAGCAGTTACCCGGGGACAGGACGAACTTGGGCTTTCTTT. Protein: CASSYPGTGRTWAFF.

V gene TRBV20-1 combines with J gene TRBJ2-7, with D perhaps being TRBD1 or TRBD2 (5 bases each). Germline values: CDR1 DFQATT, CDR2 SNEGSKA (reference sequence). Trimming stripped 6 bases from V and 3 bases from J, with 12 bases between. This CDR3 region has 12 residues. CDR3 sequence (DNA): TGCAGTGCGCAGGGACCCCTCTACGAGCAGTACGTC. Its translation is CSAQGPLYEQYV.

A few counts support this clonotype. J is TRBJ2-3 and V is TRBV5-1; 8 bases match TRBD2. The J segment lost 4 bases and the V segment lost 9 bases, leaving 10 bases of the junction unmatched. The CDR3 has 14 amino acids. CDR1 and CDR2 (germline): SGHRS, YFSETQ. CDR3 amino acids: CATGIGLASDTQYF. CDR3 nucleotides: TGCGCCACTGGGATCGGACTAGCATCAGATACGCAGTATTTT.

This clonotype was seen more than once but under ten times. This chain uses TRBV5-1 with TRBJ1-6; 10 bases align to TRBD1. The CDR3 extends over 14 amino acids. The germline V gene has CDR1 SGHRS and CDR2 YFSETQ. Trimming removed 4 bases from V and 11 bases from J; junction bases left unmatched: 6. DNA of the CDR3: TGCGCCAGCAGCGGCGGGACAGGGGAGACACCCCTCCACTTT. It translates to CASSGGTGETPLHF. The entire variable domain, with the rest obtained from reference TRBV5-1 and TRBJ1-6, is as follows: KAGVTQTPRYLIKTRGQQVTLSCSPISGHRSVSWYQQTPGQGLQFLFEYFSETQRNKGNFPGRFSGRQFSNSRSEMNVSTLELGDSALYLCASSGGTGETPLHFGNGTRLTVT.

The rearrangement joins TRBV20-1 to TRBJ2-3, with 10 bases lining up with TRBD2. This CDR3 has 14 residues. Germline V gene sequence: CDR1 DFQATT, CDR2 SNEGSKA (reference sequence). V shed 5 bases, J shed 7 bases, and the junction held 9 bases outside the gene matches. The CDR3 DNA follows: TGCAGTGCTTCTGGGGGGACTAGCGCCCATACGCAGTATTTT. It yields the protein CSASGGTSAHTQYF.

This clonotype was found a few times. The gene calls are TRBV12-3 or TRBV12-4 and TRBJ2-5; maybe TRBD2 (5 bases). The V end lost 3 bases, the J end lost 4 bases, and 12 bases lay between the germline ends. The CDR3 consists of 14 residues. Here the CDR3 reads CASSLLAERETQYF. CDR3 DNA sequence: TGTGCCAGCAGTTTGCTAGCAGAAAGAGAGACCCAGTACTTC.

This clonotype was detected many times. The chain carries TRBV4-1 and TRBJ2-2; 12 nucleotides line up with TRBD2. The V gene's germline CDR1 is MGHRA and CDR2 YSYEKL. The J segment lost 9 bases and the V segment lost 4 bases, leaving 6 bases of the junction unmatched. This CDR3 spans 15 amino acids. The CDR3 protein is CASSRGLAGPRELFF. The CDR3 DNA reads TGCGCCAGCAGCCGAGGACTAGCGGGGCCCCGGGAGCTGTTTTTT.

This clonotype came up a few times. The chain recombines TRBV5-1 with TRBJ2-5; D may be TRBD1 (6 bases). The CDR3 loop spans 14 amino acids. The germline V and J ends were trimmed by 0 bases and 2 bases, with 8 bases remaining between them. Germline V gene sequence: CDR1 SGHRS, CDR2 YFSETQ. The CDR3: CASSLAQGQETQYF. CDR3 DNA sequence: TGCGCCAGCAGCTTGGCCCAGGGGCAAGAGACCCAGTACTTC.

The chain couples TRBV7-2 to TRBJ2-2; 8 positions agree with TRBD1. V shed 4 bases and J 6 bases; nucleotides not matched to a gene: 4. The CDR3 has 14 amino acids. In germline, CDR1 is SGHTA, CDR2 FQGNSA. CDR3 in amino acids: CASSWTGTAGELFF. Here the CDR3 DNA reads TGTGCCAGCAGCTGGACAGGGACGGCCGGGGAGCTGTTTTTT.